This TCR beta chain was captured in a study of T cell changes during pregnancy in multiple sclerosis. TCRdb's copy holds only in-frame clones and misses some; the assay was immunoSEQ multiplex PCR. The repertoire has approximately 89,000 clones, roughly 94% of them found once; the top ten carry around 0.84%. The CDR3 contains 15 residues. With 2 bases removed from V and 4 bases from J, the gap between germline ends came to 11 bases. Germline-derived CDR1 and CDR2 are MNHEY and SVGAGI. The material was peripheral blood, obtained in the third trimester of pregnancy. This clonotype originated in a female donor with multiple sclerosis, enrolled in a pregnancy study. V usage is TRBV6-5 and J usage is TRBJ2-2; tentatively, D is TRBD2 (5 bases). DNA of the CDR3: TGTGCCAGCAGTTACATCGGGGTTGGCACCGGGGAGCTGTTTTTT. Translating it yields CASSYIGVGTGELFF.